A selection of T cell receptor beta chains follows, all from one sample in a study of metastatic and nonmetastatic thyroid tumors. TCRdb re-called clones from the PCR reads using MiXCR. The table shows roughly 59,000 clones, with about a sixth occurring only once. The sample taken for sequencing was blood. These receptors were taken from a male donor with papillary thyroid cancer or a benign thyroid nodule (not recorded which). Some clones in this sample may be carry-over from other donors' samples. Both conserved end residues are part of each CDR3. A D gene is named only where the DNA matches it firmly. Clone size appears in some rows only: once, few, many, or a class for an expanded clone.

j_call	d_call	v_call	clone_size	cdr3_aa	cdr3_nt
TRBJ2-1	TRBD2	TRBV30	.	CAWSVRAGGGEQFF	TGTGCCTGGAGTGTACGAGCGGGAGGAGGGGAGCAGTTCTTC
TRBJ1-2	.	TRBV27	many	CASSSGDGDYGYTF	TGTGCCAGCAGTTCAGGGGATGGCGACTATGGCTACACCTTC
TRBJ1-2	.	TRBV5-5	.	CASSASGPLDYCYTF	TGTGCCAGCAGCGCCTCCGGGCCCCTTGACTATTGCTACACCTTC
TRBJ1-2	.	TRBV19	many	CASSSQVTDGYTF	TGTGCCAGTAGTTCTCAGGTCACTGATGGCTACACCTTC
TRBJ2-5	.	TRBV3-1	many	CASSQGTQETQYF	TGTGCCAGCAGCCAAGGGACCCAAGAGACCCAGTACTTC
TRBJ2-1	TRBD2	TRBV18	.	CASSPASDSGRTNEQFF	TGTGCCAGCTCACCTGCTTCGGATAGCGGGAGAACCAATGAGCAGTTCTTC
TRBJ2-1	TRBD2	TRBV29-1	many	CSPRLLAGDNEQFF	TGCAGCCCCCGGTTGCTAGCGGGGGACAATGAGCAGTTTTTC
TRBJ2-3	TRBD1	TRBV4-1	many	CASSHKTGGTDTQYF	TGCGCCAGCAGCCACAAAACAGGGGGCACAGATACGCAGTATTTT
TRBJ2-6	.	TRBV2	many	CASVEGAKGGANVLTF	TGTGCCAGCGTCGAAGGGGCCAAGGGGGGGGCCAACGTCCTGACTTTC
TRBJ1-5	.	TRBV19	.	CASSIGQINQPQHF	TGTGCCAGTAGTATTGGACAGATCAATCAGCCCCAGCATTTT
TRBJ2-3	.	TRBV7-2	many	CASSRDGGTDTQYF	TGTGCCAGCAGCCGGGACGGTGGCACAGATACGCAGTATTTT
TRBJ2-1	TRBD1	TRBV7-2	many	CASSLFFPSTGGAGNEQFF	TGTGCCAGCAGCTTATTTTTCCCTAGCACAGGGGGCGCTGGGAATGAGCAGTTCTTC
TRBJ2-5	TRBD2	TRBV6-1	many	CASSRGTSVQETQYF	TGTGCCAGCAGCCGGGGGACTAGCGTCCAAGAGACCCAGTACTTC
TRBJ1-2	.	TRBV5-5	.	CASSYSTGPQSGYTF	TGTGCCAGCAGTTACTCAACAGGGCCCCAAAGTGGCTACACCTTC
TRBJ2-7	TRBD1	TRBV27	few	CASGWDRENEQYF	TGCGCCAGCGGTTGGGACAGGGAAAACGAGCAGTACTTC
TRBJ2-1	.	TRBV28	many	CASTLAGSSGNEQFF	TGTGCCAGCACCCTTGCGGGGAGCTCGGGCAATGAGCAGTTCTTC
TRBJ2-7	.	TRBV19	many	CASSIGGHRQYF	TGTGCCAGTAGTATAGGGGGACACCGCCAGTACTTC
TRBJ2-3	.	TRBV11-2	many	CASSLLGGVTDTQYF	TGTGCCAGCAGCTTATTGGGGGGCGTAACAGATACGCAGTATTTT
TRBJ2-1	TRBD2	TRBV4-2	many	CASSRPTSGFISSSYNEQFF	TGTGCCAGCAGCCGGCCGACTAGCGGGTTTATCTCAAGCTCCTACAATGAGCAGTTCTTC
TRBJ2-1	.	TRBV7-2	.	CASQGFHSYNEQFF	TGTGCCAGCCAGGGTTTCCACTCCTACAATGAGCAGTTCTTC
TRBJ1-1	.	TRBV30	many	CAWSSAVQRDTEAFF	TGTGCCTGGAGTAGCGCAGTCCAAAGGGACACTGAAGCTTTCTTT